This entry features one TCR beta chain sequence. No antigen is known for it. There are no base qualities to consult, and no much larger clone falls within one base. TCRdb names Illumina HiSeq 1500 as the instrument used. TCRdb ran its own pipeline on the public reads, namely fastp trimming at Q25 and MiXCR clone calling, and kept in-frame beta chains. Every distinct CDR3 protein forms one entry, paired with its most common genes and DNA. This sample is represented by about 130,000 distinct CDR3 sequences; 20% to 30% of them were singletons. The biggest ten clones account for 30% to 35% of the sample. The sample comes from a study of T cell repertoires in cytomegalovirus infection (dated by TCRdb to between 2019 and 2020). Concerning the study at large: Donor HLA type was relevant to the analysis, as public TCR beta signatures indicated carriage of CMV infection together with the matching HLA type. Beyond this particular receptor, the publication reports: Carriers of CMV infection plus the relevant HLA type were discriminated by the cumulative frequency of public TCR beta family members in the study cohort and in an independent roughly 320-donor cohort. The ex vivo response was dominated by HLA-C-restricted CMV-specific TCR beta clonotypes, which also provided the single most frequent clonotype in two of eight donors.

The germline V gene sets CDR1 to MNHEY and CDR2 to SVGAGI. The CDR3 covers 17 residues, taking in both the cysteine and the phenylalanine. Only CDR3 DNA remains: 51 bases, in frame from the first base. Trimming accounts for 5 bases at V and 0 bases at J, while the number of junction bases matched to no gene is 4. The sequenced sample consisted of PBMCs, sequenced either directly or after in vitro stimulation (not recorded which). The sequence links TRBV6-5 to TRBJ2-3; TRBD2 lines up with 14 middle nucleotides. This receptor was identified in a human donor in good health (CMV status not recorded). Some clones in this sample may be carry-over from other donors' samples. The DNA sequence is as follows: TGTGCCAGCAGTAAAGGACTAGCGGGAGGAAGCACAGATACGCAGTATTTT. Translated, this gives CASSKGLAGGSTDTQYF.